This entry lists 32 T cell receptor beta chains sequenced from one sample in a study of blood T cell repertoires in COVID-19. The protocol was immunoSEQ multiplex PCR, while the TCRdb copy is restricted to in-frame clones and leaves out a portion. The repertoire holds over 200,000 clones, with 80% to 90% as singletons. Source material: peripheral blood. These receptors all stem from a woman aged 50 to 60 with acute or convalescent COVID-19.

J is TRBJ2-6 and V is TRBV19, with D maybe TRBD1 (6 bases). The V and J ends lost 4 bases and 1 base respectively, with 14 bases between them. Germline V gene data show CDR1 as LNHDA and CDR2 as SQIVND (reference sequence). This CDR3 is 17 amino acids long. The CDR3 nucleotides read TGTGCCAGTAGTAGAATGACAGGCGCTTCTGGGGCCAACGTCCTGACTTTC. Translated, it gives CASSRMTGASGANVLTF.

This CDR3 reads CASRTFTGTDNEAFF. Here the CDR3 DNA reads TGTGCCAGCAGAACATTCACCGGGACAGATAATGAAGCTTTCTTT. The chain joins TRBV5-5 to TRBJ1-1, with 7 bases that match TRBD1. This CDR3 has 15 amino acids. The germline gives CDR1 SGHKS, CDR2 YYEKEE (reference sequence). V trimming: 5 bases; J trimming: 7 bases; junction bases outside the gene matches: 14.

The chain couples TRBV28 to TRBJ2-7, with 8 bases matching TRBD2. The CDR3 runs 15 residues. Germline loops: CDR1 MDHEN, CDR2 SYDVKM. Losses at the gene ends were 6 bases for V and 4 bases for J; bases not matched to a gene: 11. The CDR3 region has the DNA TGTGCCAGCAGCAGAAGTACTAGCGGAGCATACGAGCAGTACTTC. The encoded protein is CASSRSTSGAYEQYF.

This chain uses TRBV20-1 with TRBJ2-4; D gene ambiguous. V was pared by 3 bases and J by 8 bases, with 11 bases between. Germline CDR1 DFQATT, CDR2 SNEGSKA (reference sequence). This CDR3 is built from 12 residues. The chain's CDR3 is CSASPRVDIQYF. CDR3 bases: TGCAGTGCTAGTCCCCGCGTAGACATTCAGTACTTC.

This sequence joins TRBV10-3 and TRBJ2-3, with 8 bases that match TRBD1. The germline gives CDR1 ENHRY, CDR2 SYGVKD. V lost 2 bases to trimming and J lost 1 base; unmatched junction nucleotides: 5. The CDR3 sequence is 16 residues long. The CDR3 DNA reads TGTGCCATCAGTGAGCTTTTGACAGGGGGCACAGATACGCAGTATTTT. As protein: CAISELLTGGTDTQYF.

This clone occurred once. The V and J genes are TRBV24-1 and TRBJ2-7; TRBD2 might be the D (6 bases). Germline CDR1 reads KGHDR; CDR2 reads SFDVKD. The CDR3 is 14 amino acids. Trimming left V 3 bases short and J 7 bases short, with 15 bases between. CDR3 in amino acids: CATSDPGRAGEQYF. The CDR3 bases are TGTGCCACCAGTGATCCCGGCAGGGCGGGGGAGCAGTACTTC.

The table lists this clone with a few counts. V usage is TRBV15 and J usage is TRBJ1-1; TRBD1 is a possible D gene (6 bases). Germline V gene lookup returns CDR1 LNHNV and CDR2 YYDKDF (reference sequence). V lost 5 bases and J 6 bases, leaving 16 bases between the germline ends. The CDR3 contains 14 residues. CDR3 loop: CATSDPTGGPEAFF. The DNA of the CDR3 is TGTGCCACCAGCGATCCGACCGGGGGGCCTGAAGCTTTCTTT.

The rearrangement links TRBV15 to TRBJ2-3; possible D gene TRBD1, 5 bases. Trimming removed 8 bases at V and 2 bases at J, with 11 bases between. The CDR3 contains 13 residues. Germline-derived CDR1 and CDR2 are LNHNV and YYDKDF (reference sequence). The CDR3 reads CATGQGNTDTQYF. For the CDR3, the DNA is TGTGCCACCGGACAAGGGAACACAGATACGCAGTATTTT.

V and J are TRBV7-2 and TRBJ2-1, with D maybe TRBD1 (6 bases). Trimming cost V 4 bases and J 4 bases, with 11 bases left between them. This CDR3 is built from 14 residues. Germline V gene sequence: CDR1 SGHTA, CDR2 FQGNSA. CDR3 amino acids: CASSSGQGYNEQFF. As DNA, the CDR3 is TGTGCCAGCAGCTCAGGGCAGGGGTACAATGAGCAGTTCTTC.

The table lists this clone with a count of one. The DNA of the CDR3 is TGTGCCAGTAGTATAGATAGTGGGGCAGCGCGTGGCTACACCTTC. Amino acids: CASSIDSGAARGYTF. V gene TRBV19 combines with J gene TRBJ1-2; D may be TRBD1 (5 bases). Trimming pared 0 bases from V and 7 bases from J, leaving 15 bases between. CDR3 length: 15 amino acids. Looked up from germline, CDR1 is LNHDA and CDR2 is SQIVND (reference sequence).

The chain links TRBV5-6 to TRBJ2-2; 7 bases match TRBD2. CDR1 is SGHDT, CDR2 YYEEEE, per germline. The CDR3 runs 15 residues. The ends lost 1 base at V and 3 bases at J; junction bases unmatched: 3. This chain's CDR3 is CASSLWTRDTGELFF. CDR3 bases: TGTGCCAGCAGCTTGTGGACTAGGGACACCGGGGAGCTGTTTTTT.

The chain employs TRBV5-6 and TRBJ2-5; TRBD2 agrees at 10 bases. The CDR3 contains 19 residues. Unmatched junction bases numbered 15, after V lost 3 bases and J lost 1 base. Germline V gene data show CDR1 as SGHDT and CDR2 as YYEEEE. CDR3 protein: CASSSGLAWNPGSQETQYF. Written as DNA, the CDR3 is TGTGCCAGCAGCTCGGGACTAGCGTGGAATCCGGGGTCCCAAGAGACCCAGTACTTC.

The chain is built from TRBV10-1 and TRBJ2-7; TRBD2 matches 7 bases. CDR1 and CDR2 from the germline V gene are WNHNN and SYGVQD (reference sequence). V was clipped by 2 bases and J by 4 bases; unmatched bases: 5. CDR3 length: 14 amino acids. In DNA form, the CDR3 reads TGCGCCAGCAGTGAGGCGGCGGGAGCGTACGAGCAGTACTTC. Residues: CASSEAAGAYEQYF.

The genes are TRBV6-5 and TRBJ2-7, with 7 bases matching TRBD1. This CDR3 has 13 amino acids. Germline CDR1 MNHEY, CDR2 SVGAGI. The V segment lost 10 bases and the J segment 2 bases; nucleotides outside the gene matches: 8. The CDR3 DNA sequence: TGTGCCATTCAACAGGGGACAGCCTACGAGCAGTACTTC. It yields the protein CAIQQGTAYEQYF.

V usage is TRBV12-3 or TRBV12-4 and J usage is TRBJ2-3; D unclear. The CDR3 covers 12 residues. V lost 5 bases, J lost 4 bases, and 7 bases lay in between. The CDR3 region is CASSRLSDTQYF. CDR3 sequence (DNA): TGTGCCAGCAGTAGACTGTCAGATACGCAGTATTTT.

This sequence joins TRBV18 and TRBJ2-1; 7 positions agree with TRBD2. Per the germline V gene, CDR1 is KGHSH and CDR2 is LQKENI. The J segment lost 5 bases and the V segment lost 6 bases, leaving 10 bases of the junction unmatched. CDR3 length: 15 residues. CDR3 sequence (DNA): TGTGCCAGCTCCCCCGAACTTCTAGCGGACAATGAGCAGTTCTTC. Translation: CASSPELLADNEQFF.

The chain recombines TRBV6-6 with TRBJ1-2, with 8 bases that match TRBD1. The CDR3 consists of 15 residues. Germline V gene sequence: CDR1 MNHNY, CDR2 SVGAGI (reference sequence). The ends lost 6 bases at V and 8 bases at J; junction bases unmatched: 14. The CDR3 DNA reads as TGTGCCAGCAGCTTACTAGGGCAGGGGGCCGGGGGCTACACCTTC. Its protein product is CASSLLGQGAGGYTF.

The genes are TRBV15 and TRBJ2-3; D is perhaps TRBD1 (5 bases). V lost 3 bases to trimming and J lost 7 bases, with 17 bases between them. The CDR3 runs 15 residues. Germline V gene lookup returns CDR1 LNHNV and CDR2 YYDKDF (reference sequence). As DNA, the CDR3 is TGTGCCACCAGCAGGGGGCTAGGGGCCCAAAATACGCAGTATTTT. Protein: CATSRGLGAQNTQYF.

A single count supports this clone. The J gene is TRBJ1-2, the V gene TRBV3-1 (or the pseudogene TRBV3-2); TRBD1 might be the D (5 bases). The germline V gene has CDR1 LGHDT and CDR2 YNNKEL (reference sequence). CDR3 size: 14 residues. V lost 4 bases and J lost 4, with 13 bases in between. CDR3 in amino acids: CASSPLGGFYGYTF. The DNA for the CDR3 is TGTGCCAGCAGCCCCTTGGGGGGGTTCTATGGCTACACCTTC.

The chain joins TRBV24-1 to TRBJ2-5, with D maybe TRBD2 (5 bases). CDR1 and CDR2 from the germline V gene are KGHDR and SFDVKD. Trimming stripped 3 bases from V and 4 bases from J, with 11 bases between. This CDR3 has 14 residues. CDR3 nucleotides: TGTGCCACCAGTGATAGTTTGGGGAGAGAGACCCAGTACTTC. Translation gives CATSDSLGRETQYF.

The chain uses TRBV5-6 and TRBJ2-1, with a possible D match to TRBD1 (6 bases). V was shortened by 5 bases and J by 4 bases, with 13 bases between the two germline ends. The CDR3 extends over 14 amino acids. Germline V gene sequence: CDR1 SGHDT, CDR2 YYEEEE. In DNA form, the CDR3 reads TGTGCCAGCAGGCTAGGACAGTTATACAATGAGCAGTTCTTC. Amino acid sequence: CASRLGQLYNEQFF.

The chain recombines TRBV24-1 with TRBJ2-3; D not resolved. The CDR3 sequence is 13 residues long. Germline V gives CDR1 KGHDR, CDR2 SFDVKD. Trimming pared 4 bases from V and 2 bases from J, leaving 6 bases between. CDR3 loop: CATSDPSTDTQYF. CDR3 coding DNA: TGTGCCACCAGTGACCCGTCCACAGATACGCAGTATTTT.

This chain connects TRBV29-1 to TRBJ1-1, with unresolved D. Germline-derived CDR1 and CDR2 are SQVTM and ANQGSEA. V was shortened by 3 bases and J by 0 bases, with 8 bases between the two germline ends. The CDR3 is 13 amino acids. CDR3 nucleotide sequence: TGCAGCGTTGAGAGGGATTTGAACACTGAAGCTTTCTTT. Amino acids: CSVERDLNTEAFF.

This clone was observed a handful of times. This chain connects TRBV5-4 to TRBJ2-5, with TRBD1 matching over 7 bases. Germline V gene sequence: CDR1 SGHNT, CDR2 YYREEE (reference sequence). The CDR3 contains 14 residues. The V segment lost 0 bases and the J segment 1 base; nucleotides outside the gene matches: 0. The DNA of the CDR3 is TGTGCCAGCAGCTTGGGACAGGGCCAAGAGACCCAGTACTTC. Its protein is CASSLGQGQETQYF.

The rearrangement links TRBV5-1 to TRBJ2-2; 8 nucleotides align to TRBD1. Per germline, CDR1 SGHRS and CDR2 YFSETQ. Trimming cost V 5 bases and J 6 bases; bases outside gene matches: 9. The CDR3 loop spans 15 amino acids. The CDR3 coding sequence is TGCGCCAGCAGGCCCGGGGACAGGTCGTCCGGGGAGCTGTTTTTT. Its protein is CASRPGDRSSGELFF.

The chain carries TRBV3-1 (or the pseudogene TRBV3-2) and TRBJ1-1, with TRBD1 matching over 8 bases. The germline CDR1 and CDR2 sequences are LGHDT and YNNKEL (reference sequence). This CDR3 region has 15 residues. V was clipped by 4 bases and J by 5 bases; unmatched bases: 9. CDR3 nucleotides: TGTGCCAGCAGCCTAACGTCAACAGGGGGGACTGAAGCTTTCTTT. This codes for CASSLTSTGGTEAFF.

This chain links TRBV7-3 with TRBJ2-1; 8 bases are a match to TRBD2. Germline trimming cut 5 bases from V and 6 bases from J; bases unmatched to any gene: 12. From germline, CDR1 is SGHTA and CDR2 FQGTGA. This CDR3 comprises 16 residues. As DNA, the CDR3 is TGTGCCAGCAGCCCAAGGGCCAGCGGGAGAACCAATGAGCAGTTCTTC. It codes for CASSPRASGRTNEQFF. The complete variable domain, with remaining parts taken from reference TRBV7-3 and TRBJ2-1, reads GAGVSQTPSNKVTEKGKYVELRCDPISGHTALYWYRQSLGQGPEFLIYFQGTGAADDSGLPNDRFFAVRPEGSVSTLKIQRTERGDSAVYLCASSPRASGRTNEQFFGPGTRLTVL.

J is TRBJ2-3 and V is TRBV5-1; 14 bases are shared with TRBD2. The length of the CDR3 is 16 residues. The V segment lost 0 bases and the J segment 7 bases; nucleotides outside the gene matches: 4. Germline CDR1 reads SGHRS; CDR2 reads YFSETQ. CDR3 bases: TGCGCCAGCAGCTTGGAGGGACTAGCGGGAGTGAATACGCAGTATTTT. It encodes CASSLEGLAGVNTQYF.

This clone appeared a single time. The chain has TRBV7-9 and TRBJ2-7, with D unresolved. Trimming took 5 bases from V and 2 from J, leaving 10 bases between them. Germline CDR1 is SEHNR and CDR2 is FQNEAQ (reference sequence). This CDR3 spans 13 amino acids. The CDR3 nucleotides read TGTGCCAGCAGCCCCGTTGGAGCCTACGAGCAGTACTTC. Translated: CASSPVGAYEQYF.

The gene calls are TRBV5-6 and TRBJ2-5, with D unresolved. Per the germline V gene, CDR1 is SGHDT and CDR2 is YYEEEE. The CDR3 covers 14 residues. Trimming left V 4 bases short and J 5 bases short, with 15 bases between. CDR3 DNA sequence: TGTGCCAGCAGCCGCCCCCCGGTTCGGGAGACCCAGTACTTC. Translated, it gives CASSRPPVRETQYF.

This chain uses TRBV3-1 (or the pseudogene TRBV3-2) with TRBJ2-3, with 7 bases that match TRBD2. After removal of 6 bases from V and 2 bases from J, the junction contained 5 bases not matched to a gene. The germline V gene encodes CDR1 LGHDT and CDR2 YNNKEL (reference sequence). CDR3 size: 14 residues. The CDR3 loop reads CASRPSGYTDTQYF. The CDR3 nucleotides read TGTGCCAGCAGACCTAGCGGATACACAGATACGCAGTATTTT.

This chain links TRBV7-9 with TRBJ2-1, with D possibly being TRBD2 (6 bases). V shed 6 bases and J shed 4 bases, with 22 bases lying between them. Germline V lookup: CDR1 SEHNR, CDR2 FQNEAQ (reference sequence). The CDR3 loop spans 17 amino acids. The CDR3 nucleotides are TGTGCCAGCAGGGGGAGGTATGAGGGCGGGACTTACAATGAGCAGTTCTTC. This gives the protein CASRGRYEGGTYNEQFF.